The next 7 T cell receptor beta chains were all read from a single sample in a study of cytomegalovirus exposure and HLA in healthy donors. The PCR ran on 60 Vbeta and 13 Jbeta primers. Measured with immunoSEQ multiplex PCR; TCRdb has only the in-frame clones, and not every one. The sample holds some 98,000 clones, around a tenth seen once. Sequenced sample: PBMCs. The receptors shown here come from a man aged 50 or older in good health and CMV-seropositive.

The gene calls are TRBV10-3 and TRBJ1-1, with 8 bases lining up with TRBD1. This CDR3 region has 14 residues. Losses at the gene ends were 6 bases for V and 4 bases for J; bases not matched to a gene: 7. Germline V CDR1 and CDR2: ENHRY, SYGVKD. CDR3 nucleotide sequence: TGTGCCATCAGCGGGACAGGATCTTCCACTGAAGCTTTCTTT. Encoded protein: CAISGTGSSTEAFF.

This clone has ten or more counts. V usage is TRBV5-1 and J usage is TRBJ2-7, with D possibly being TRBD1 (7 bases). Germline loops: CDR1 SGHRS, CDR2 YFSETQ. The V end was cut by 4 bases, the J end by 2 bases, with 13 bases between. The CDR3 is 14 residues long. The CDR3 protein is CASSGQGGTYEQYF. The CDR3 DNA is TGCGCCAGCAGCGGGCAGGGGGGAACCTACGAGCAGTACTTC.

Concerning this clone itself: Within the sample, other DNA sequences also encode this same CDR3. J is TRBJ2-4 and V is TRBV27; D is undetermined. The V end lost 8 bases, the J end lost 7 bases, and 15 bases lay between the germline ends. The CDR3 extends over 13 amino acids. Germline CDR1 is MNHEY and CDR2 is SMNVEV (reference sequence). CDR3 nucleotide sequence: TGTGCCAGCGCGTCGCCACTCAGGAACATTCAGTACTTC. It codes for CASASPLRNIQYF.

This clone was observed a few times. The gene calls are TRBV6-6 and TRBJ2-3; possible D gene TRBD2, 5 bases. CDR1 is MNHNY and CDR2 is SVGAGI in the germline V gene (reference sequence). Trimming took off 5 bases at V and 6 bases at J, with 15 bases between the two ends. The CDR3 consists of 14 residues. CDR3 sequence (DNA): TGTGCCAGCAGTGCCCCCAGCGGCGCGGATACGCAGTATTTT. Amino acid sequence: CASSAPSGADTQYF.

V is TRBV5-1 and J is TRBJ2-7; 7 bases fit TRBD2. Germline V gene sequence: CDR1 SGHRS, CDR2 YFSETQ. V lost 4 bases, J lost 3 bases, and 7 bases stayed unmatched. CDR3 size: 14 residues. The CDR3 sequence is CASSQRAGHYEQYF. The CDR3 DNA reads TGCGCCAGCAGCCAAAGAGCGGGGCACTACGAGCAGTACTTC.

The chain recombines TRBV30 with TRBJ1-1; no clear D. Between the trimmed V and J ends, which lost 3 bases and 5 bases, there was a span of 7 bases. Germline CDR1 reads GTSNPN; CDR2 reads SVGIG (reference sequence). There are 11 residues in the CDR3. The CDR3 spells CAWSRVTEAFF. The CDR3 nucleotides read TGTGCCTGGAGCCGTGTAACTGAAGCTTTCTTT.

This sequence joins TRBV5-3 and TRBJ1-3; D uncertain. TRBV5-3 is an ORF, with its function uncertain. The CDR3 sequence is 16 residues long. The V and J ends lost 1 base and 0 bases respectively, with 11 bases between them. In DNA form, the CDR3 reads TGTGCCAGAAGCTTGATGCGGTTACGCTCTGGAAACACCATATATTTT. Translation gives CARSLMRLRSGNTIYF.